The 24 T cell receptor beta chains reported below all come from one sample, sequenced in a study of blood T cell repertoires in COVID-19. The data were produced by immunoSEQ multiplex PCR, yet TCRdb's version contains in-frame clones alone and is incomplete. The sample records around 130,000 clones, 75% to 90% being singletons. Source material: peripheral blood. The origin of the receptors is a woman older than 75 with acute or convalescent COVID-19.

The chain couples TRBV9 to TRBJ1-1; D possibly corresponds to TRBD1 (5 bases). Trimming shortened V by 4 bases and J by 1 base, and 8 bases separated the two germline ends. The CDR3 is 13 residues long. Germline values: CDR1 SGDLS, CDR2 YYNGEE. CDR3 in amino acids: CASSQDTNTEAFF. The CDR3 region has the DNA TGTGCCAGCAGCCAGGACACGAACACTGAAGCTTTCTTT.

Regarding this clone: Other DNA sequences in this sample translate to the same CDR3. V is TRBV7-2 and J is TRBJ1-1; perhaps TRBD1 as D (5 bases). Germline CDR1 is SGHTA and CDR2 is FQGNSA. The CDR3 runs to 15 residues. The V end was cut by 1 base, the J end by 0 bases, with 9 bases between. CDR3 sequence: CASSLVAGMNTEAFF. CDR3 bases: TGTGCCAGCAGCTTAGTGGCAGGGATGAACACTGAAGCTTTCTTT. Full variable domain (outside the CDR3, taken from reference TRBV7-2 and TRBJ1-1): GAGVSQSPSNKVTEKGKDVELRCDPISGHTALYWYRQSLGQGLEFLIYFQGNSAPDKSGLPSDRFSAERTGGSVSTLTIQRTQQEDSAVYLCASSLVAGMNTEAFFGQGTRLTVV.

The chain carries TRBV15 and TRBJ1-4; D might be TRBD1 (6 bases). V was shortened by 1 base and J by 7 bases, with 16 bases between the two germline ends. This CDR3 is 16 amino acids long. Germline V gene data show CDR1 as LNHNV and CDR2 as YYDKDF (reference sequence). The CDR3 here is CATSRVGAGVGEKLFF. In DNA form, the CDR3 reads TGTGCCACCAGCAGAGTGGGGGCAGGGGTTGGTGAAAAACTGTTTTTT.

The V gene is TRBV10-3, the J gene TRBJ1-1; 9 bases are shared with TRBD1. From germline, CDR1 is ENHRY and CDR2 SYGVKD. CDR3 length equals 14 residues. Trimming cost V 2 bases and J 10 bases; bases outside gene matches: 8. The CDR3 DNA is TGTGCCATCAGTGAGCAGGTAGGGACAGGGACAGCTTTCTTT. Translating it yields CAISEQVGTGTAFF.

The chain recombines TRBV30 with TRBJ1-2, with 12 bases fitting TRBD1. The ends lost 8 bases at V and 14 bases at J; junction bases unmatched: 6. Germline CDR1 GTSNPN, CDR2 SVGIG (reference sequence). The length of the CDR3 is 10 residues. The CDR3 loop is CAGGQGALTF. CDR3 DNA: TGTGCCGGGGGACAGGGGGCGTTAACCTTC.

The gene calls are TRBV5-6 and TRBJ1-2, with 11 bases that match TRBD1. Germline loops: CDR1 SGHDT, CDR2 YYEEEE. With 4 bases clipped from V and 7 bases from J, the junction kept 12 bases outside the gene matches. The CDR3 consists of 16 residues. CDR3 sequence (DNA): TGTGCCAGCAGCCACAGGCAGGACAGGGGGCTTAGTGGCTACACCTTC. It is translated as CASSHRQDRGLSGYTF.

This clone was found once. The chain joins TRBV5-8 to TRBJ1-5, with D tentatively TRBD1 (6 bases). This CDR3 spans 15 amino acids. Trimming stripped 1 base from V and 4 bases from J, with 12 bases between. Germline lookup yields CDR1 SGHTS and CDR2 YDEGEE. CDR3 loop: CASSLHRVGNQPQHF. DNA of the CDR3: TGTGCCAGCAGCTTGCACAGGGTTGGGAATCAGCCCCAGCATTTT.

V gene TRBV9 combines with J gene TRBJ2-5; 15 positions match TRBD2. Germline values: CDR1 SGDLS, CDR2 YYNGEE. Germline trimming cut 3 bases from V and 2 bases from J; bases unmatched to any gene: 5. The CDR3 has 17 amino acids. DNA of the CDR3: TGTGCCAGCAGCGCCAGGACTAGCGGGGGGGAACAAGAGACCCAGTACTTC. Protein product: CASSARTSGGEQETQYF.

The V gene is TRBV12-3 or TRBV12-4, the J gene TRBJ2-5, with 10 bases that match TRBD2. The V segment lost 7 bases and the J segment 6 bases; nucleotides outside the gene matches: 5. The CDR3 loop spans 13 amino acids. The CDR3 is CASTPGLAQTQYF. The CDR3 coding sequence is TGTGCCAGCACCCCGGGACTAGCGCAGACCCAGTACTTC.

The rearrangement links TRBV30 to TRBJ1-5, with D hard to call. The CDR3 consists of 12 residues. The V end was cut by 0 bases, the J end by 10 bases, with 10 bases between. The germline V gene encodes CDR1 GTSNPN and CDR2 SVGIG (reference sequence). The chain's CDR3 is CAWSVSGIPQHF. In DNA, the CDR3 is TGTGCCTGGAGTGTATCCGGGATCCCCCAGCATTTT.

The V gene is TRBV27, the J gene TRBJ2-7, with TRBD2 matching 10 bases. The CDR3 is 15 amino acids. Trimming at V came to 1 base and at J to 2 bases, leaving 2 bases not matched to a gene. Per germline, CDR1 MNHEY and CDR2 SMNVEV (reference sequence). The CDR3 nucleotides are TGTGCCAGCAGTTTATTTGGGACTAGCGCCTACGAGCAGTACTTC. This translates into CASSLFGTSAYEQYF.

This chain links TRBV30 with TRBJ1-1, with D possibly TRBD1 on 5 matching bases. The CDR3 spans 13 residues. Germline V CDR1 and CDR2: GTSNPN, SVGIG (reference sequence). Trimming took 2 bases from V and 5 from J, leaving 12 bases between them. This CDR3 reads CAWSLYGGTEAFF. For the CDR3, the DNA is TGTGCCTGGAGTCTGTACGGGGGTACTGAAGCTTTCTTT.

The chain has TRBV19 and TRBJ1-3; tentative D call: TRBD1 (5 bases). Germline loops: CDR1 LNHDA, CDR2 SQIVND (reference sequence). V lost 3 bases and J 6 bases, leaving 18 bases between the germline ends. This CDR3 region has 16 residues. The CDR3 is CASSMFGSGDENTIYF. The CDR3 bases are TGTGCCAGTAGTATGTTTGGGTCGGGGGATGAAAACACCATATATTTT.

This clone was detected only a few times. This chain uses TRBV6-5 with TRBJ1-6; D is ambiguous. Trimming took 6 bases from V and 7 from J, leaving 16 bases between them. The germline CDR1 and CDR2 sequences are MNHEY and SVGAGI. The length of the CDR3 is 15 residues. The chain's CDR3 is CASRPPLGGNSPLHF. The CDR3 DNA is TGTGCCAGCAGACCCCCGCTAGGAGGGAATTCACCCCTCCACTTT.

The gene calls are TRBV2 and TRBJ2-1; TRBD2 matches 12 bases. Germline values: CDR1 SNHLY, CDR2 FYNNEI. The J segment lost 7 bases and the V segment lost 6 bases, leaving 7 bases of the junction unmatched. The CDR3 loop spans 15 amino acids. CDR3 region: CASRNLAGGRNEQFF. CDR3 DNA: TGTGCCAGCAGGAATCTAGCGGGGGGGCGGAATGAGCAGTTCTTC. The full variable domain, in which reference TRBV2 and TRBJ2-1 provide the parts outside the CDR3, is EPEVTQTPSHQVTQMGQEVILRCVPISNHLYFYWYRQILGQKVEFLVSFYNNEISEKSEIFDDQFSVERPDGSNFTLKIRSTKLEDSAMYFCASRNLAGGRNEQFFGPGTRLTVL.

V usage is TRBV6-1 and J usage is TRBJ2-1; a weak D match, TRBD1 (5 bases). Trimming cost V 1 base and J 12 bases, with 13 bases left between them. Germline V gives CDR1 MNHNS, CDR2 SASEGT. There are 13 residues in the CDR3. The CDR3 reads CASSEEKGLGQFF. The CDR3 DNA reads as TGTGCCAGCAGTGAAGAAAAGGGGCTGGGGCAGTTCTTC.

Written as DNA, the CDR3 is TGTGCCAGCAGTTTAGCCCCAACAGGGGGGTCACCCCTCCACTTT. It translates to CASSLAPTGGSPLHF. The chain joins TRBV27 to TRBJ1-6; 8 nucleotides agree with TRBD1. In germline, CDR1 is MNHEY, CDR2 SMNVEV (reference sequence). This CDR3 is built from 15 residues. V was clipped by 2 bases and J by 10 bases; unmatched bases: 7.

V usage is TRBV29-1 and J usage is TRBJ1-4; 7 bases fit TRBD1. V was pared by 7 bases and J by 4 bases, with 6 bases of the junction left unmatched. There are 13 residues in the CDR3. CDR1 and CDR2 from the germline V gene are SQVTM and ANQGSEA. CDR3 in amino acids: CSGQGQLNEKLFF. DNA of the CDR3: TGCAGCGGGCAGGGACAGCTTAATGAAAAACTGTTTTTT.

The chain has TRBV11-2 and TRBJ2-1, with 7 positions matching TRBD2. Trimming cost V 1 base and J 1 base; bases outside gene matches: 4. The CDR3 length is 16 residues. Germline assignment: CDR1 SGHAT and CDR2 FQNNGV. Here the CDR3 reads CASSLGGRGSYNEQFF. In DNA, the CDR3 is TGTGCCAGCAGCTTAGGGGGGAGGGGATCCTACAATGAGCAGTTCTTC. The whole variable domain, remainder taken from reference TRBV11-2 and TRBJ2-1, is EAGVAQSPRYKIIEKRQSVAFWCNPISGHATLYWYQQILGQGPKLLIQFQNNGVVDDSQLPKDRFSAERLKGVDSTLKIQPAKLEDSAVYLCASSLGGRGSYNEQFFGPGTRLTVL.

V usage is TRBV7-3 and J usage is TRBJ1-5; no clear D gene. From germline, CDR1 is SGHTA and CDR2 FQGTGA. V was cut by 2 bases and J by 0 bases, with 8 bases left in between. This CDR3 region has 15 residues. CDR3 in amino acids: CASSLSRNSNQPQHF. The CDR3 DNA follows: TGTGCCAGCAGCTTATCGCGTAATAGCAATCAGCCCCAGCATTTT.

This clone was found once. This sequence joins TRBV5-1 and TRBJ2-2; TRBD2 matches at 11 bases. The J segment lost 7 bases and the V segment lost 3 bases, leaving 8 bases of the junction unmatched. Germline CDR1 SGHRS, CDR2 YFSETQ. CDR3 length equals 16 residues. The CDR3 sequence is CASSSSGLAVSGELFF. CDR3 DNA sequence: TGCGCCAGCAGCTCCTCGGGACTAGCGGTTAGCGGGGAGCTGTTTTTT.

V gene TRBV12-3 or TRBV12-4 combines with J gene TRBJ2-7; 7 nucleotides align to TRBD1. The CDR3 runs to 13 residues. V dropped 1 base and J dropped 10; count of bases not matched to a gene: 7. CDR3: CASSLGGTGVQYF. CDR3 coding DNA: TGTGCCAGCAGTTTAGGGGGAACAGGGGTACAGTACTTC.

The rearrangement links TRBV7-3 to TRBJ1-3; D possibly corresponds to TRBD1 (6 bases). The CDR3 spans 15 residues. V lost 2 bases and J lost 4, with 12 bases in between. CDR1 is SGHTA, CDR2 FQGTGA, per germline. The CDR3 is CASSLSPGAGNTIYF. The CDR3 DNA follows: TGTGCCAGCAGCTTATCCCCAGGGGCCGGAAACACCATATATTTT.

CDR3 bases: TGTGCCAGCAGTTACTCGAGAGGGTTTGAAGCTTTCTTT. This translates into CASSYSRGFEAFF. This chain links TRBV6-6 with TRBJ1-1, with D hard to call. Between the trimmed V and J ends, which lost 0 bases and 7 bases, there was a span of 9 bases. This CDR3 is 13 amino acids long. The germline V gene has CDR1 MNHNY and CDR2 SVGAGI (reference sequence).